These 16 T cell receptor beta chains share one sample of origin, sequenced in a study of OX40 agonist ivuxolimab in advanced cancers. Sequencing used immunoSEQ multiplex PCR; TCRdb keeps in-frame clones, though not all of them. The sample lists 70,000 to 95,000 clones, around 90% occurring once. The material was CD4+ or CD8+ T cells sorted from blood, obtained in a trial of the OX40 agonist ivuxolimab. These receptors all come from an adult with an advanced solid tumor such as melanoma, head and neck, liver or kidney cancer.

This chain's CDR3 is CASSRRGGLAPDTQYF. The CDR3 DNA sequence: TGTGCCAGCAGCCGCCGGGGTGGGCTAGCTCCTGATACGCAGTATTTT. The rearrangement joins TRBV7-3 to TRBJ2-3; a weak D match, TRBD2 (5 bases). The CDR3 is made up of 16 amino acids. Trimming removed 5 bases at V and 6 bases at J, with 21 bases between. Germline V lookup: CDR1 SGHTA, CDR2 FQGTGA. The variable domain in full, with the rest retrieved from reference TRBV7-3 and TRBJ2-3, is GAGVSQTPSNKVTEKGKYVELRCDPISGHTALYWYRQSLGQGPEFLIYFQGTGAADDSGLPNDRFFAVRPEGSVSTLKIQRTERGDSAVYLCASSRRGGLAPDTQYFGPGTRLTVL.

This chain joins TRBV27 and TRBJ1-2, with TRBD1 as a possible D gene (5 bases). In germline, CDR1 is MNHEY, CDR2 SMNVEV (reference sequence). V lost 5 bases, J lost 5 bases, and 15 bases lay in between. The CDR3 is 14 amino acids. CDR3 loop: CASSPSGPRYGYTF. The DNA for the CDR3 is TGTGCCAGCAGTCCATCGGGGCCCCGGTATGGCTACACCTTC.

This chain links TRBV5-8 with TRBJ2-4, with D hard to call. This CDR3 region has 13 residues. Deletions cut 6 bases from V and 5 bases from J, with 12 bases between. The germline CDR1 and CDR2 sequences are SGHTS and YDEGEE. The CDR3 region has the DNA TGTGCCAGCAATAGACTCCACGAAAACATTCAGTACTTC. It translates to CASNRLHENIQYF.

This clone appeared once. This chain links TRBV25-1 with TRBJ2-2; 10 bases fit TRBD1. This CDR3 comprises 15 residues. The V segment lost 6 bases and the J segment 2 bases; nucleotides outside the gene matches: 3. CDR1 is MGHDK, CDR2 SYGVNS, per germline. The CDR3 sequence is CASRDRGTNTGELFF. The CDR3 DNA follows: TGTGCCAGCAGGGACAGGGGGACCAACACCGGGGAGCTGTTTTTT.

The V gene is TRBV5-1, the J gene TRBJ1-1; D gene ambiguous. V lost 0 bases and J 5 bases, leaving 8 bases between the germline ends. CDR1 and CDR2 (germline): SGHRS, YFSETQ. The CDR3 is 13 amino acids. The chain's CDR3 is CASSLGANTEAFF. The CDR3 coding sequence is TGCGCCAGCAGCTTGGGGGCCAATACTGAAGCTTTCTTT. Filled out from reference TRBV5-1 and TRBJ1-1, the complete variable domain reads KAGVTQTPRYLIKTRGQQVTLSCSPISGHRSVSWYQQTPGQGLQFLFEYFSETQRNKGNFPGRFSGRQFSNSRSEMNVSTLELGDSALYLCASSLGANTEAFFGQGTRLTVV.

The chain employs TRBV18 and TRBJ2-7; TRBD2 aligns across 7 bases. Looked up from germline, CDR1 is KGHSH and CDR2 is LQKENI. V was pared by 6 bases and J by 3 bases, with 5 bases of the junction left unmatched. The CDR3 runs to 13 residues. The CDR3 region is CASSPAGLYEQYF. The CDR3 DNA follows: TGTGCCAGCTCTCCAGCGGGACTCTACGAGCAGTACTTC.

The chain carries TRBV7-9 and TRBJ2-1, with D tentatively TRBD1 (6 bases). CDR3 length equals 16 residues. V lost 4 bases to trimming and J lost 7 bases, with 20 bases between them. The V gene's germline CDR1 is SEHNR and CDR2 FQNEAQ (reference sequence). The CDR3 protein is CASSSYRDIRWNEQFF. The CDR3 nucleotides are TGTGCCAGCAGCTCCTACCGGGACATTCGATGGAATGAGCAGTTCTTC.

DNA for the CDR3: TGTGCCAGTAGTATTTCCGAGAACACCGGGGAGCTGTTTTTT. The encoded protein is CASSISENTGELFF. This chain joins TRBV19 and TRBJ2-2; D remains ambiguous. This CDR3 region has 14 residues. V dropped 3 bases and J dropped 1 base, with 6 bases sitting between them. CDR1 and CDR2 from the germline V gene are LNHDA and SQIVND (reference sequence). Full variable domain (outside the CDR3, taken from reference TRBV19 and TRBJ2-2): DGGITQSPKYLFRKEGQNVTLSCEQNLNHDAMYWYRQDPGQGLRLIYYSQIVNDFQKGDIAEGYSVSREKKESFPLTVTSAQKNPTAFYLCASSISENTGELFFGEGSRLTVL.

J is TRBJ2-2 and V is TRBV5-5, with D uncertain. V was trimmed by 4 bases and J by 7 bases, leaving 14 bases between them. CDR3 length equals 14 residues. Germline V gene lookup returns CDR1 SGHKS and CDR2 YYEKEE (reference sequence). CDR3 nucleotide sequence: TGTGCCAGCAGCCTTTCTCGGCTCGACGGGGAGCTGTTTTTT. Residues: CASSLSRLDGELFF. The full variable domain, with the rest looked up from reference TRBV5-5 and TRBJ2-2, is DAGVTQSPTHLIKTRGQQVTLRCSPISGHKSVSWYQQVLGQGPQFIFQYYEKEERGRGNFPDRFSARQFPNYSSELNVNALLLGDSALYLCASSLSRLDGELFFGEGSRLTVL.

The chain uses TRBV18 and TRBJ2-7; D is undetermined. V lost 6 bases, J lost 3 bases, and 12 bases lay in between. CDR1 and CDR2 from the germline V gene are KGHSH and LQKENI. The CDR3 has 13 residues. This chain's CDR3 is CASSDQNNYEQYF. In DNA, the CDR3 is TGTGCCAGCTCGGACCAAAACAACTACGAGCAGTACTTC.

The V gene is TRBV7-2, the J gene TRBJ1-5; D remains unclear. The CDR3 spans 13 residues. V was clipped by 1 base and J by 6 bases, with 7 bases between them. Germline assignment: CDR1 SGHTA and CDR2 FQGNSA. CDR3 nucleotides: TGTGCCAGCAGCTTAGATCTAGGTCAGCCCCAGCATTTT. This codes for CASSLDLGQPQHF.

This clone has a single count. This chain joins TRBV5-1 and TRBJ1-2; TRBD1 might be the D (6 bases). CDR1 is SGHRS and CDR2 is YFSETQ in the germline V gene. This CDR3 has 13 amino acids. V lost 4 bases and J lost 2, with 9 bases in between. CDR3 protein: CASSPGQNYGYTF. The CDR3 bases are TGCGCCAGCAGCCCAGGACAGAACTATGGCTACACCTTC.

The chain has TRBV5-1 and TRBJ2-5; D unclear. Germline V CDR1 and CDR2: SGHRS, YFSETQ. The V gene lost 0 bases and the J gene lost 1 base, with 10 bases spanning the gap. The length of the CDR3 is 15 residues. The CDR3 spells CASSLGITTQETQYF. In DNA form, the CDR3 reads TGCGCCAGCAGCTTGGGTATCACTACCCAAGAGACCCAGTACTTC. Together with reference TRBV5-1 and TRBJ2-5, the CDR3 gives the full variable domain: KAGVTQTPRYLIKTRGQQVTLSCSPISGHRSVSWYQQTPGQGLQFLFEYFSETQRNKGNFPGRFSGRQFSNSRSEMNVSTLELGDSALYLCASSLGITTQETQYFGPGTRLLVL.

J is TRBJ1-5 and V is TRBV5-5; no definite D call. V was pared by 0 bases and J by 4 bases, with 8 bases between. This CDR3 is built from 14 residues. Germline V gene lookup returns CDR1 SGHKS and CDR2 YYEKEE (reference sequence). The CDR3, as DNA: TGTGCCAGCAGCTTGGCCTGGGGAAATCAGCCCCAGCATTTT. It yields the protein CASSLAWGNQPQHF.

This clone was found once. The rearrangement joins TRBV28 to TRBJ2-6; the match to TRBD1 covers 7 bases. Germline V lookup: CDR1 MDHEN, CDR2 SYDVKM. Unmatched junction bases numbered 6, after V lost 8 bases and J lost 2 bases. The CDR3 spans 15 residues. CDR3 region: CASHETGAGANVLTF. CDR3 bases: TGTGCCAGCCATGAAACAGGGGCTGGGGCCAACGTCCTGACTTTC.

The chain recombines TRBV29-1 with TRBJ2-7; TRBD2 matches at 10 bases. Germline CDR1 is SQVTM and CDR2 is ANQGSEA. The CDR3 has 16 residues. Trimming took 7 bases from V and 0 from J; bases not matched to a gene: 12. CDR3 sequence (DNA): TGCAGCGCCAGAGGGGTAGCGGGAGGCCGCTCCTACGAGCAGTACTTC. Translation: CSARGVAGGRSYEQYF.